Shown below are 27 T cell receptor beta chains from a single sample sequenced in a study of shared clonotypes between healthy human individuals. Assay: immunoSEQ multiplex PCR; the TCRdb copy retains only in-frame clones and omits some. The data contain under 2.5 million clones, about nine tenths of them singletons. Sequenced: naive CD4+ T cells from PBMCs. The subset: CD45RA+ positively selected. These receptor sequences come from a man aged 18 to 29 in good health. Some clones in this sample may be carry-over from other donors' samples.

The V and J genes are TRBV5-4 and TRBJ1-1; a possible D gene is TRBD1 (5 bases). The CDR3 has 15 residues. V dropped 0 bases and J dropped 0 bases, with 9 bases sitting between them. Germline CDR1 and CDR2: SGHNT and YYREEE (reference sequence). In DNA, the CDR3 is TGTGCCAGCAGCTTGGGTCGGACAATGAACACTGAAGCTTTCTTT. It specifies CASSLGRTMNTEAFF.

The V call is TRBV6-6, the J call TRBJ1-2; 7 bases fit TRBD1. CDR1 MNHNY and CDR2 SVGAGI come from the germline V gene (reference sequence). The ends lost 4 bases at V and 1 base at J; junction bases unmatched: 3. This CDR3 contains 14 residues. The chain's CDR3 is CASSSRDSNYGYTF. Here the CDR3 DNA reads TGTGCCAGCAGTTCCCGGGACAGTAACTATGGCTACACCTTC.

This clone has a single count. The chain uses TRBV28 and TRBJ2-1; a possible D gene is TRBD2 (7 bases). Germline lookup yields CDR1 MDHEN and CDR2 SYDVKM. The CDR3 totals 17 residues. Trimming left V 6 bases short and J 8 bases short, with 26 bases between. As DNA, the CDR3 is TGTGCCAGCAGGACGCCGGGGAGGGCCTTGGGGGGCGATGAGCAGTTCTTC. Its translation: CASRTPGRALGGDEQFF.

The chain employs TRBV7-9 and TRBJ2-1, with 8 bases fitting TRBD2. CDR3 length: 15 amino acids. CDR1 is SEHNR and CDR2 is FQNEAQ in the germline V gene (reference sequence). The V segment lost 2 bases and the J segment 9 bases; nucleotides outside the gene matches: 9. The CDR3 DNA sequence: TGTGCCAGCAGCTTAATGCCTAGCGGGTTGCTTGAGCAGTTCTTC. Its translation is CASSLMPSGLLEQFF.

The chain is built from TRBV9 and TRBJ1-2, with TRBD1 identical over 10 bases. The germline V gene encodes CDR1 SGDLS and CDR2 YYNGEE. Unmatched junction bases numbered 12, after V lost 0 bases and J lost 4 bases. The CDR3 is made up of 18 amino acids. The CDR3 protein is CASSVGGQGSIGGYGYTF. The CDR3 nucleotides are TGTGCCAGCAGCGTAGGGGGACAGGGGAGTATTGGTGGCTATGGCTACACCTTC.

The rearrangement joins TRBV2 to TRBJ1-2; D unclear. V was pared by 3 bases and J by 8 bases, with 13 bases between. Germline CDR1 reads SNHLY; CDR2 reads FYNNEI. The CDR3 is made up of 13 amino acids. CDR3 sequence: CASSDRPIIGYTF. In nucleotides, the CDR3 is TGTGCCAGCAGTGACAGACCGATCATAGGCTACACCTTC. Full variable domain (remainder filled in from reference TRBV2 and TRBJ1-2): EPEVTQTPSHQVTQMGQEVILRCVPISNHLYFYWYRQILGQKVEFLVSFYNNEISEKSEIFDDQFSVERPDGSNFTLKIRSTKLEDSAMYFCASSDRPIIGYTFGSGTRLTVV.

The rearrangement links TRBV27 to TRBJ1-4, with a weak D call TRBD1 (5 bases). Trimming took 7 bases from V and 7 from J, leaving 16 bases between them. This CDR3 comprises 14 residues. Germline V gene data show CDR1 as MNHEY and CDR2 as SMNVEV (reference sequence). CDR3 region: CASTSRVRGEKLFF. The CDR3 coding sequence is TGTGCCAGCACCTCCAGGGTTAGGGGTGAAAAACTGTTTTTT. Looking up the rest from reference TRBV27 and TRBJ1-4 gives the full variable domain: EAQVTQNPRYLITVTGKKLTVTCSQNMNHEYMSWYRQDPGLGLRQIYYSMNVEVTDKGDVPEGYKVSRKEKRNFPLILESPSPNQTSLYFCASTSRVRGEKLFFGSGTQLSVL.

The chain is built from TRBV4-2 and TRBJ1-4; the D gene is possibly TRBD1 (5 bases). The CDR3 consists of 16 residues. CDR1 LGHNA and CDR2 YNFKEQ come from the germline V gene. V dropped 0 bases and J dropped 8 bases, with 16 bases sitting between them. CDR3 in amino acids: CASSQEGGSLEEKLFF. CDR3 nucleotide sequence: TGTGCCAGCAGCCAAGAGGGGGGTTCCCTGGAAGAAAAACTGTTTTTT.

This clone was picked up a small number of times. The chain couples TRBV5-6 to TRBJ1-1, with no clear D. CDR3 length: 14 amino acids. Germline V gives CDR1 SGHDT, CDR2 YYEEEE. Trimming removed 3 bases from V and 5 bases from J, with 14 bases in between. The CDR3 loop is CASSSRRLRTEAFF. DNA for the CDR3: TGTGCCAGCAGCTCCAGACGTCTTCGGACTGAAGCTTTCTTT.

To note about this clone: The same CDR3 also results from other DNA sequences found in this sample. The chain combines TRBV28 with TRBJ2-3, with 9 bases identical to TRBD2. Germline V CDR1 and CDR2: MDHEN, SYDVKM. This CDR3 contains 15 residues. V lost 6 bases to trimming and J lost 0 bases; unmatched junction nucleotides: 4. CDR3 nucleotide sequence: TGTGCCAGCAGCCCTAGCGGGACTAGCACAGATACGCAGTATTTT. Amino acid sequence: CASSPSGTSTDTQYF.

The chain combines TRBV2 with TRBJ2-5, with D perhaps TRBD1 or TRBD2 (5 bases each). Germline lookup yields CDR1 SNHLY and CDR2 FYNNEI. The CDR3 consists of 13 residues. Trimming removed 6 bases from V and 5 bases from J, with 13 bases in between. In DNA, the CDR3 is TGTGCCAGCAGCCGGGGCTCAGAGGAGACCCAGTACTTC. As protein: CASSRGSEETQYF. The entire variable domain, with the rest obtained from reference TRBV2 and TRBJ2-5, is as follows: EPEVTQTPSHQVTQMGQEVILRCVPISNHLYFYWYRQILGQKVEFLVSFYNNEISEKSEIFDDQFSVERPDGSNFTLKIRSTKLEDSAMYFCASSRGSEETQYFGPGTRLLVL.

As concerns this clone: This same CDR3 is encoded by further DNA sequences in the sample. This chain connects TRBV7-2 to TRBJ2-2; TRBD1 agrees at 8 bases. V lost 6 bases and J lost 2; bases outside the gene matches: 5. The CDR3 contains 15 residues. Germline lookup yields CDR1 SGHTA and CDR2 FQGNSA. The CDR3 loop is CASRGQGSNTGELFF. In DNA, the CDR3 is TGTGCCAGCAGAGGACAGGGCTCAAACACCGGGGAGCTGTTTTTT.

The chain couples TRBV7-6 to TRBJ2-2; D is perhaps TRBD1 (6 bases). V lost 5 bases and J 0 bases, leaving 10 bases between the germline ends. The germline V gene has CDR1 SGHVS and CDR2 FNYEAQ. The CDR3 extends over 15 amino acids. The CDR3 nucleotides read TGTGCCAGCAGCGCCGACAGGCCGAACACCGGGGAGCTGTTTTTT. It is translated as CASSADRPNTGELFF.

The V gene is TRBV7-8, the J gene TRBJ1-3, with a weak D call TRBD1 (6 bases). Germline values: CDR1 SGHVS, CDR2 FQNEAQ. V lost 5 bases and J 0 bases, leaving 26 bases between the germline ends. CDR3 length: 20 residues. CDR3 DNA: TGTGCCAGCAGCGCACACCGGGACACCCCTATTATGAGCTCTGGAAACACCATATATTTT. Amino acid sequence: CASSAHRDTPIMSSGNTIYF.

The rearrangement links TRBV5-6 to TRBJ2-4, with a possible D match to TRBD2 (5 bases). Germline CDR1 reads SGHDT; CDR2 reads YYEEEE. The CDR3 has 17 amino acids. V dropped 4 bases and J dropped 0 bases, with 17 bases sitting between them. The CDR3 spells CASSRTASGLAKNIQYF. The CDR3 region has the DNA TGTGCCAGCAGCCGCACGGCCAGCGGTCTAGCCAAAAACATTCAGTACTTC.

The J gene is TRBJ1-6, the V gene TRBV30; TRBD1 might be the D (5 bases). Trimming removed 3 bases at V and 8 bases at J, with 14 bases between. There are 14 residues in the CDR3. Germline CDR1 GTSNPN, CDR2 SVGIG (reference sequence). CDR3 protein: CAWSGTAGDSPLHF. CDR3 DNA: TGTGCCTGGAGCGGGACCGCGGGGGATTCACCCCTCCACTTT.

This clone was counted a few times. The chain uses TRBV27 and TRBJ1-5, with no clear D. Trimming left V 0 bases short and J 7 bases short, with 10 bases between. Germline CDR1 is MNHEY and CDR2 is SMNVEV (reference sequence). The CDR3 runs to 14 residues. The CDR3 DNA is TGTGCCAGCAGTTTATCGGGTCCGGGACAGCCCCAGCATTTT. Translation gives CASSLSGPGQPQHF.

This clone was detected only once. The chain is built from TRBV19 and TRBJ1-1; 12 nucleotides agree with TRBD1. The CDR3 runs to 13 residues. Germline CDR1 and CDR2: LNHDA and SQIVND (reference sequence). V was clipped by 3 bases and J by 12 bases; unmatched bases: 5. The CDR3 is CASSIGDRGLSFF. CDR3 coding DNA: TGTGCCAGTAGTATCGGGGACAGGGGGCTGTCTTTCTTT.

The chain carries TRBV28 and TRBJ1-4, with 9 bases identical to TRBD1. The germline gives CDR1 MDHEN, CDR2 SYDVKM. The CDR3 spans 14 residues. V trimming: 6 bases; J trimming: 8 bases; junction bases outside the gene matches: 7. In DNA, the CDR3 is TGTGCCAGCAGACGGACAGGGGAGGACGAAAAACTGTTTTTT. Its protein product is CASRRTGEDEKLFF. Full variable domain (rest looked up from reference TRBV28 and TRBJ1-4): DVKVTQSSRYLVKRTGEKVFLECVQDMDHENMFWYRQDPGLGLRLIYFSYDVKMKEKGDIPEGYSVSREKKERFSLILESASTNQTSMYLCASRRTGEDEKLFFGSGTQLSVL.

The V gene is TRBV28, the J gene TRBJ2-7, with D possibly being TRBD2 (6 bases). Germline V gives CDR1 MDHEN, CDR2 SYDVKM. This CDR3 is 16 amino acids long. Trimming pared 5 bases from V and 2 bases from J, leaving 19 bases between. The CDR3 sequence: CASSLLVRVAAYEQYF. The CDR3 coding sequence is TGTGCCAGCAGTCTTCTGGTCAGAGTAGCGGCCTACGAGCAGTACTTC. Full variable domain (outside the CDR3, taken from reference TRBV28 and TRBJ2-7): DVKVTQSSRYLVKRTGEKVFLECVQDMDHENMFWYRQDPGLGLRLIYFSYDVKMKEKGDIPEGYSVSREKKERFSLILESASTNQTSMYLCASSLLVRVAAYEQYFGPGTRLTVT.

The V gene is TRBV27, the J gene TRBJ2-7; 13 positions agree with TRBD2. There are 15 residues in the CDR3. J gave up 3 bases and V 4 bases, and 3 bases lay outside the gene matches. Looked up from germline, CDR1 is MNHEY and CDR2 is SMNVEV (reference sequence). The CDR3 DNA sequence: TGTGCCAGCAGTTCAGGACTAGCGGGGGACTACGAGCAGTACTTC. Its protein product is CASSSGLAGDYEQYF.

The chain carries TRBV25-1 and TRBJ1-1; D gene uncertain. The CDR3 is 15 amino acids. Deletions cut 3 bases from V and 6 bases from J, with 17 bases between. The V gene's germline CDR1 is MGHDK and CDR2 SYGVNS. DNA for the CDR3: TGTGCCAGCAGTGATCCCCTATTCAAGGACTCTGAAGCTTTCTTT. Encoded protein: CASSDPLFKDSEAFF. Full variable domain (rest looked up from reference TRBV25-1 and TRBJ1-1): EADIYQTPRYLVIGTGKKITLECSQTMGHDKMYWYQQDPGMELHLIHYSYGVNSTEKGDLSSESTVSRIRTEHFPLTLESARPSHTSQYLCASSDPLFKDSEAFFGQGTRLTVV.

The V gene is TRBV7-2, the J gene TRBJ2-6; D is unresolved. CDR3 size: 19 residues. Germline CDR1 and CDR2: SGHTA and FQGNSA. V lost 2 bases and J 2 bases, leaving 19 bases between the germline ends. In nucleotides, the CDR3 is TGTGCCAGCAGCTTAAGGGTATCAGGCGGCATTACTGGGGCCAACGTCCTGACTTTC. Translated, it gives CASSLRVSGGITGANVLTF.

The gene calls are TRBV11-3 and TRBJ2-3; D remains unclear. V gave up 4 bases and J gave up 6 bases, with 5 bases separating them. The length of the CDR3 is 11 residues. Germline V gives CDR1 SGHNT, CDR2 YENEEA. DNA of the CDR3: TGTGCCAGCAGCTCAACGGATACGCAGTATTTT. Residues: CASSSTDTQYF. The variable domain in full, with the rest retrieved from reference TRBV11-3 and TRBJ2-3, is EAGVVQSPRYKIIEKKQPVAFWCNPISGHNTLYWYLQNLGQGPELLIRYENEEAVDDSQLPKDRFSAERLKGVDSTLKIQPAELGDSAVYLCASSSTDTQYFGPGTRLTVL.

J is TRBJ2-7 and V is TRBV11-2; perhaps D is TRBD1 or TRBD2 (6 bases each). V was pared by 1 base and J by 0 bases, with 16 bases between. Germline V gene lookup returns CDR1 SGHAT and CDR2 FQNNGV. This CDR3 has 17 residues. DNA of the CDR3: TGTGCCAGCAGCTTAGTCGACAGGTTGACTAGCTCCTACGAGCAGTACTTC. Translating gives CASSLVDRLTSSYEQYF. Together with reference TRBV11-2 and TRBJ2-7, the CDR3 gives the full variable domain: EAGVAQSPRYKIIEKRQSVAFWCNPISGHATLYWYQQILGQGPKLLIQFQNNGVVDDSQLPKDRFSAERLKGVDSTLKIQPAKLEDSAVYLCASSLVDRLTSSYEQYFGPGTRLTVT.

The V gene is TRBV15, the J gene TRBJ2-7, with no clear D. Deletions cut 0 bases from V and 5 bases from J, with 5 bases between. The CDR3 covers 12 residues. Germline V gene lookup returns CDR1 LNHNV and CDR2 YYDKDF (reference sequence). The chain's CDR3 is CATSRDLNEQYF. The CDR3, as DNA: TGTGCCACCAGCAGAGATCTTAACGAGCAGTACTTC.

This clone has only one observation. The chain links TRBV7-2 to TRBJ2-3; TRBD1 might be the D (6 bases). This CDR3 comprises 16 residues. Germline V gene lookup returns CDR1 SGHTA and CDR2 FQGNSA. V was shortened by 5 bases and J by 4 bases, with 19 bases between the two germline ends. The DNA of the CDR3 is TGTGCCAGCAGCCCCTACCGAGGGGGTGGGTCAGATACGCAGTATTTT. Translating it yields CASSPYRGGGSDTQYF.